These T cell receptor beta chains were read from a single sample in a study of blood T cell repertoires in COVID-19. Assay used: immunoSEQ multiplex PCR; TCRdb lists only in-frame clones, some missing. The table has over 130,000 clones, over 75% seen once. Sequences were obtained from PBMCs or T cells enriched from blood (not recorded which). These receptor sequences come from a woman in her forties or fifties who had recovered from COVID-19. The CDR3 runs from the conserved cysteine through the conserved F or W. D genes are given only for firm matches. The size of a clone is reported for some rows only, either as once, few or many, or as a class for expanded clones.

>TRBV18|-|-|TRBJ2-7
TGTGCCAGCTCCCGACCAGGGCTCTACGAGCAGTACTTC
CASSRPGLYEQYF
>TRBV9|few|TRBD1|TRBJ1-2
TGTGCCAGCAGCCCTACAGGGGGCCCACGGGGCTACACCTTC
CASSPTGGPRGYTF
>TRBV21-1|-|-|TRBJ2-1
TGTGCCAGCAGCGCCCGGGGAGGGTCGGATGAGCAGTTCTTC
CASSARGGSDEQFF
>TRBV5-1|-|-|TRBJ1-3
TGCGCCAGCAGCTCGGACAACTCTGGAAACACCATATATTTT
CASSSDNSGNTIYF
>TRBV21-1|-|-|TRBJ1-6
TGTGCCAGCAGCAAAATCGCGAAGAACAGCCTGAGTTCACCCCTCCACTTT
CASSKIAKNSLSSPLHF
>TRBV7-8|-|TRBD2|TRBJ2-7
TGTGCCCTTGGGGCGGGGGGGCCCAACGAGCAGTACTTC
CALGAGGPNEQYF
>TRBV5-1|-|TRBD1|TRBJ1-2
TGCGCCAGCAGCCCCAACAGGGGGCGCCTTCCCTCCTATGGCTACACCTTC
CASSPNRGRLPSYGYTF
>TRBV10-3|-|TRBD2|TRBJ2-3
TGTGCCGCAGGACGGGGGGGGGCCACAGATACGCAGTATTTT
CAAGRGGATDTQYF
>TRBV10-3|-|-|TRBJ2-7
TGTGCCATCAGTGACTCCCCGTACGAGCAGTACTTC
CAISDSPYEQYF
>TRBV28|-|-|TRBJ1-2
TGTGCCAGCAGAGAAGAGTTGGATGGCTACACCTTC
CASREELDGYTF
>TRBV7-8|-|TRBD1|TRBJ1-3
TGTGCCAGCAGCTTAGGGGGCTACAGGGGGTCAGGAAACACCATATATTTT
CASSLGGYRGSGNTIYF
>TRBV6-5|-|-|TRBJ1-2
TGTGCCAGCAGTCCAACACAGGAATACTATGGCTACACCTTC
CASSPTQEYYGYTF
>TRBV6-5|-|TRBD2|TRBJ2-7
TGTGCCAGCAGTCGGGGGGGCGGGGTATACGAGCAGTACTTC
CASSRGGGVYEQYF
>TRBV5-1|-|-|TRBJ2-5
TGCGCCAGCAGCCCAAGAACTCAAGAGACCCAGTACTTC
CASSPRTQETQYF
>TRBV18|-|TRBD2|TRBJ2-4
TGTGCCAGCTCCAGTATGGCCAGGGGTGGGATTCCAGCGGGAGAAATACGAGCCAAAAACATTCAGTACTTC
CASSSMARGGIPAGEIRAKNIQYF